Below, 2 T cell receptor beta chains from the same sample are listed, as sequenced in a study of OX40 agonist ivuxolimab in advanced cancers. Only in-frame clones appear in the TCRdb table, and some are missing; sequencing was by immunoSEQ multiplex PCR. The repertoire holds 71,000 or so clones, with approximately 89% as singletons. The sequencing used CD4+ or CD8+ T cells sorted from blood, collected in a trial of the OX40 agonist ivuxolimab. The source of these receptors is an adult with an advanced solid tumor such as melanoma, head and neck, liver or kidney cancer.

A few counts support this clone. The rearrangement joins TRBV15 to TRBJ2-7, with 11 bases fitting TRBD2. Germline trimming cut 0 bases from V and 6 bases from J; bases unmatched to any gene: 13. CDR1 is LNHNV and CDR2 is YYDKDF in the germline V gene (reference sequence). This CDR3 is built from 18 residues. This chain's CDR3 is CATSREGFGTSGSSEQYF. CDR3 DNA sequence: TGTGCCACCAGCAGAGAGGGGTTCGGGACTAGCGGAAGTTCCGAGCAGTACTTC. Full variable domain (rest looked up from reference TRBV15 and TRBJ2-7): DAMVIQNPRYQVTQFGKPVTLSCSQTLNHNVMYWYQQKSSQAPKLLFHYYDKDFNNEADTPDNFQSRRPNTSFCFLDIRSPGLGDTAMYLCATSREGFGTSGSSEQYFGPGTRLTVT.

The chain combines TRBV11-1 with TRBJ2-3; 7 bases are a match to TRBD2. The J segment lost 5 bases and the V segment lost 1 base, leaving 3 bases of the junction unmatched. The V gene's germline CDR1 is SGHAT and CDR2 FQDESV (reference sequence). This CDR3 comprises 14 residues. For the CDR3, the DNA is TGTGCCAGCAGCTTAGGTCTAGCGGAAGATACGCAGTATTTT. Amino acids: CASSLGLAEDTQYF.